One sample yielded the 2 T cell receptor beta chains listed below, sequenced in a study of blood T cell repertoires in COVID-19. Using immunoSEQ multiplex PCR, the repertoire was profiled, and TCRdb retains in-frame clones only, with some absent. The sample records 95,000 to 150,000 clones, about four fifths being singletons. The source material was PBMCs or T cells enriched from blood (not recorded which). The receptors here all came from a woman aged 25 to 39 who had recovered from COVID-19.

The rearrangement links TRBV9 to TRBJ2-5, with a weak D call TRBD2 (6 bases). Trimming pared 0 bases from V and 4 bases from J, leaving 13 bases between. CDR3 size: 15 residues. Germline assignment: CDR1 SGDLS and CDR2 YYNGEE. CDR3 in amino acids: CASSVGDLAAETQYF. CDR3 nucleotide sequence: TGTGCCAGCAGCGTAGGGGACTTGGCGGCAGAGACCCAGTACTTC.

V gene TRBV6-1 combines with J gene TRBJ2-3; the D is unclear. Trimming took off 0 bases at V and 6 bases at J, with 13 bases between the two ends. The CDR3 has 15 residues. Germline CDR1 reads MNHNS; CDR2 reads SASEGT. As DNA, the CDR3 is TGTGCCAGCAGTGAAGCAGACCCCAGGTCGGATACGCAGTATTTT. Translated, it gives CASSEADPRSDTQYF.